This TCR beta chain emerged from a study of response to subunit inactivated influenza vaccine. Study-level points and caveats: The authors suggested that every seasonal influenza vaccination recruits few new T cells.

This clonotype occurred a few times. Antigen specificity is unknown. TCRdb processed the RT-PCR reads anew with MiXCR; each CDR3 protein has one entry. This sample has roughly 700,000 distinct CDR3 sequences, with more than 11% found just once. CDR1 is SGDLS and CDR2 is YYNGEE in the germline V gene. There are 14 residues in the CDR3. V lost 0 bases, J lost 8 bases, and 14 bases lay in between. This clonotype was obtained from a man aged 50-60 years who received an inactivated influenza vaccine. This chain uses TRBV9 with TRBJ1-2; no reliable D call. Sequencing was performed on PBMCs from blood, taken less than 15 days before vaccination. The CDR3 DNA reads as TGTGCCAGCAGCGTAGAGTCAGGAATGGGGGGCTACACCTTC. Its protein is CASSVESGMGGYTF. Drawing the rest from reference TRBV9 and TRBJ1-2, the complete variable domain is DSGVTQTPKHLITATGQRVTLRCSPRSGDLSVYWYQQSLDQGLQFLIQYYNGEERAKGNILERFSAQQFPDLHSELNLSSLELGDSALYFCASSVESGMGGYTFGSGTRLTVV.